Below, one T cell receptor beta chain is given with its context. Its antigen is not known. Profiling relied on immunoSEQ multiplex PCR, and the TCRdb table lists in-frame clones only, not all of them. This table has some 100,000 clones, roughly 89% appearing once. The sample originates from a study of T cell responses to AZD1222 COVID-19 vaccine. On the study more broadly: Second doses that came at about 4 or about 12 weeks were put together. Findings and limits, study-wide: Receipt of two AZD1222 doses was followed by a rise in Spike-specific TCR breadth and depth. It was only a handful of AZD1222 recipients who were seropositive at baseline. There were mostly white British donors and more females than males, and clonal diversity was possibly underestimated.

The sequences come from peripheral blood, collected on day 0 of AZD1222 vaccination. This receptor was taken from an adult in good health.

Here the CDR3 reads CASSLGVAGDTGELFF. The CDR3 DNA sequence: TGCGCCAGCAGCTTGGGTGTAGCGGGCGACACCGGGGAGCTGTTTTTT. V gene TRBV5-1 combines with J gene TRBJ2-2, with TRBD2 identical over 7 bases. Germline CDR1 reads SGHRS; CDR2 reads YFSETQ. Losses at the gene ends were 0 bases for V and 3 bases for J; bases not matched to a gene: 5. The CDR3 loop spans 16 amino acids.